The 28 T cell receptor beta chains given below trace back to one sample, sequenced in a study of cytomegalovirus exposure and HLA in healthy donors. Use of 60 Vbeta and 13 Jbeta primers characterized the PCR. TCRdb keeps only in-frame clones here, not all; method: immunoSEQ multiplex PCR. This table has about 200,000 clones, 70% to 85% appearing once. The sequencing sample was made of PBMCs. The origin of the receptors is a man over 45 in good health and CMV-seronegative.

This chain links TRBV14 with TRBJ2-1; maybe TRBD2 (6 bases). Germline loops: CDR1 SGHDN, CDR2 FVKESK. V lost 1 base and J 6 bases, leaving 22 bases between the germline ends. CDR3 length: 18 residues. The CDR3 DNA is TGTGCCAGCAGCCAAGTTCTTGGTGGCAGGGAGGCAGGCAATGAGCAGTTCTTC. Protein sequence: CASSQVLGGREAGNEQFF.

The V and J genes are TRBV27 and TRBJ2-1, with a tentative D call TRBD1 (5 bases). There are 15 residues in the CDR3. Trimming cost V 2 bases and J 3 bases, with 11 bases left between them. CDR1 is MNHEY, CDR2 SMNVEV, per germline (reference sequence). In DNA form, the CDR3 reads TGTGCCAGCAGTTTAAAAGGGGCGCGCTACAATGAGCAGTTCTTC. This translates into CASSLKGARYNEQFF.

This clone was recorded once. V and J are TRBV7-8 and TRBJ2-7; D call uncertain. CDR3 size: 11 residues. Germline values: CDR1 SGHVS, CDR2 FQNEAQ. Deletions cut 5 bases from V and 2 bases from J, with 4 bases between. Here the CDR3 reads CASSPAYEQYF. The CDR3, as DNA: TGTGCCAGCAGCCCTGCCTACGAGCAGTACTTC.

The CDR3 DNA follows: TGTGCCAGTAAGGGGGCGGCGGGGCTGCGTTTTGGAAACACCATATATTTT. This gives the protein CASKGAAGLRFGNTIYF. The chain has TRBV19 and TRBJ1-3; 7 bases are a match to TRBD1. The germline gives CDR1 LNHDA, CDR2 SQIVND (reference sequence). The V and J ends lost 7 bases and 3 bases, in that order; junction bases with no gene match: 15. The CDR3 spans 17 residues.

V gene TRBV6-5 combines with J gene TRBJ2-5; perhaps TRBD1 as D (6 bases). CDR1 and CDR2 (germline): MNHEY, SVGAGI. This CDR3 spans 13 amino acids. With 4 bases removed from V and 3 bases from J, the gap between germline ends came to 9 bases. The CDR3 loop reads CASSLGQKETQYF. DNA for the CDR3: TGTGCCAGCAGTTTAGGACAGAAAGAGACCCAGTACTTC.

This clone was detected a few times. The rearrangement links TRBV7-3 to TRBJ1-1; D is unclear. Looked up from germline, CDR1 is SGHTA and CDR2 is FQGTGA. This CDR3 has 13 amino acids. Trimming left V 4 bases short and J 5 bases short, with 11 bases between. CDR3 region: CASSSSRRTEAFF. For the CDR3, the DNA is TGTGCCAGCAGCTCTTCCCGGAGGACTGAAGCTTTCTTT.

This chain's CDR3 is CASTQAGGYNEQFF. DNA for the CDR3: TGTGCCAGCACGCAGGCAGGGGGTTACAATGAGCAGTTCTTC. J is TRBJ2-1 and V is TRBV6-5; the match to TRBD1 covers 7 bases. V trimming: 7 bases; J trimming: 4 bases; junction bases outside the gene matches: 7. Germline-derived CDR1 and CDR2 are MNHEY and SVGAGI. The CDR3 is 14 amino acids.

The chain recombines TRBV29-1 with TRBJ2-5; 8 nucleotides match TRBD1. Germline V gene sequence: CDR1 SQVTM, CDR2 ANQGSEA. The CDR3 is made up of 17 amino acids. The junction had 11 bases not matched to a gene; V was cut back by 0 bases and J by 2 bases. DNA of the CDR3: TGCAGCGTTGAAGATTCCCAGGGGGCGCTTTGGCAAGAGACCCAGTACTTC. Translation gives CSVEDSQGALWQETQYF.

The genes are TRBV6-5 and TRBJ1-1, with 8 bases aligning to TRBD1. From germline, CDR1 is MNHEY and CDR2 SVGAGI. The ends lost 7 bases at V and 2 bases at J; junction bases unmatched: 6. This CDR3 has 14 residues. CDR3 bases: TGTGCCAGCACCAACGGACAGGGCAACACTGAAGCTTTCTTT. Residues: CASTNGQGNTEAFF.

The J gene is TRBJ2-7, the V gene TRBV25-1; 11 bases map to TRBD2. CDR1 and CDR2 (germline): MGHDK, SYGVNS. Unmatched junction bases numbered 10, after V lost 8 bases and J lost 4 bases. CDR3 length equals 15 residues. CDR3 in amino acids: CASHETSGSGYEQYF. CDR3 bases: TGTGCCAGCCACGAAACTAGCGGGAGTGGGTACGAGCAGTACTTC.

V usage is TRBV7-2 and J usage is TRBJ2-1; a possible D gene is TRBD2 (6 bases). The CDR3 is 16 amino acids. CDR1 is SGHTA, CDR2 FQGNSA, per germline. V shed 6 bases and J shed 4 bases, with 19 bases lying between them. The DNA for the CDR3 is TGTGCCAGCAGTTTTTTGGCGGGACCAAGTTACAATGAGCAGTTCTTC. This encodes CASSFLAGPSYNEQFF.

The rearrangement uses TRBV30 and TRBJ1-4, with unresolved D. The ends were cut back, 5 bases at V and 0 bases at J, with 19 bases in the middle. From germline, CDR1 is GTSNPN and CDR2 SVGIG (reference sequence). The CDR3 spans 17 residues. The CDR3 DNA is TGTGCCTGGCGCCCCTGGGGAGACTTTCCAACTAATGAAAAACTGTTTTTT. Amino acids: CAWRPWGDFPTNEKLFF.

The rearrangement joins TRBV29-1 to TRBJ1-4; no definite D call. V was cut by 5 bases and J by 8 bases, with 9 bases left in between. Germline V gives CDR1 SQVTM, CDR2 ANQGSEA. This CDR3 comprises 11 residues. CDR3 sequence: CSVPWEEKLFF. DNA of the CDR3: TGCAGCGTTCCTTGGGAGGAAAAACTGTTTTTT. The entire variable domain, with the rest obtained from reference TRBV29-1 and TRBJ1-4, is as follows: SAVISQKPSRDICQRGTSLTIQCQVDSQVTMMFWYRQQPGQSLTLIATANQGSEATYESGFVIDKFPISRPNLTFSTLTVSNMSPEDSSIYLCSVPWEEKLFFGSGTQLSVL.

The V gene is TRBV4-1, the J gene TRBJ2-1; tentative D call: TRBD2 (5 bases). Germline-derived CDR1 and CDR2 are MGHRA and YSYEKL. V dropped 4 bases and J dropped 4 bases, with 11 bases sitting between them. The CDR3 loop spans 14 amino acids. In nucleotides, the CDR3 is TGCGCCAGCAGCCCTCCAGAGCGGTACAATGAGCAGTTCTTC. Translated: CASSPPERYNEQFF.

The rearrangement links TRBV29-1 to TRBJ2-7; D might be TRBD2 (5 bases). The CDR3 is 12 amino acids. V was shortened by 4 bases and J by 2 bases, with 9 bases between the two germline ends. Per germline, CDR1 SQVTM and CDR2 ANQGSEA. For the CDR3, the DNA is TGCAGCGTTGGGCTAGCCCCCTACGAGCAGTACTTC. This encodes CSVGLAPYEQYF.

V and J are TRBV19 and TRBJ1-1; 8 nucleotides agree with TRBD1. Germline-derived CDR1 and CDR2 are LNHDA and SQIVND (reference sequence). The ends lost 3 bases at V and 4 bases at J; junction bases unmatched: 7. The CDR3 runs 15 residues. The CDR3 DNA sequence: TGTGCCAGTAGTATCCCAGGGGGCAGGAGCACTGAAGCTTTCTTT. It encodes CASSIPGGRSTEAFF.

The rearrangement links TRBV4-1 to TRBJ2-1; TRBD2 aligns across 9 bases. Unmatched junction bases numbered 8, after V lost 4 bases and J lost 4 bases. The germline gives CDR1 MGHRA, CDR2 YSYEKL. There are 16 residues in the CDR3. CDR3 amino acids: CASSPAATSGYNEQFF. The DNA of the CDR3 is TGCGCCAGCAGCCCGGCCGCGACTAGCGGATACAATGAGCAGTTCTTC.

This chain links TRBV27 with TRBJ1-2; weak D call: TRBD1 (5 bases). Germline values: CDR1 MNHEY, CDR2 SMNVEV (reference sequence). This CDR3 region has 11 residues. Trimming cost V 5 bases and J 7 bases, with 8 bases left between them. The CDR3 DNA sequence: TGTGCCAGCAGTAGGGGAGGTGGCTACACCTTC. It yields the protein CASSRGGGYTF.

The chain combines TRBV4-2 with TRBJ1-1; D may be TRBD1 (5 bases). Trimming cost V 0 bases and J 6 bases, with 14 bases left between them. This CDR3 is built from 15 residues. Germline CDR1 is LGHNA and CDR2 is YNFKEQ. CDR3 amino acids: CASSQDRQGRAEAFF. The CDR3 bases are TGTGCCAGCAGCCAAGATCGGCAGGGAAGGGCTGAAGCTTTCTTT.

This clone was observed a handful of times. The chain couples TRBV18 to TRBJ1-2; 7 nucleotides agree with TRBD1. V lost 4 bases and J lost 6; bases outside the gene matches: 2. CDR3 length: 12 residues. Germline V gene lookup returns CDR1 KGHSH and CDR2 LQKENI. CDR3 coding DNA: TGTGCCAGCTCACGACAGGGCGATGGCTACACCTTC. Translated, it gives CASSRQGDGYTF. Based on the CDR3 plus reference TRBV18 and TRBJ1-2, the full variable domain is NAGVMQNPRHLVRRRGQEARLRCSPMKGHSHVYWYRQLPEEGLKFMVYLQKENIIDESGMPKERFSAEFPKEGPSILRIQQVVRGDSAAYFCASSRQGDGYTFGSGTRLTVV.

The CDR3 loop reads CASSLASGLGLTDTQYF. CDR3 coding DNA: TGCGCCAGCAGCTTGGCATCTGGCTTGGGGCTCACAGATACGCAGTATTTT. This chain joins TRBV5-1 and TRBJ2-3; the D gene is possibly TRBD1 (5 bases). Germline V CDR1 and CDR2: SGHRS, YFSETQ. This CDR3 contains 17 residues. The ends were cut back, 0 bases at V and 2 bases at J, with 16 bases in the middle.

This chain joins TRBV6-1 and TRBJ1-5, with 7 nucleotides matching TRBD1. V shed 8 bases and J 3 bases; nucleotides not matched to a gene: 7. The CDR3 loop spans 14 amino acids. Germline-derived CDR1 and CDR2 are MNHNS and SASEGT. CDR3 in DNA: TGTGCCAGCGTCGCGGGACAGATCAATCAGCCCCAGCATTTT. Its translation: CASVAGQINQPQHF.

The rearrangement joins TRBV30 to TRBJ2-2; TRBD2 agrees at 8 bases. V lost 4 bases, J lost 1 base, and 5 bases stayed unmatched. Germline V CDR1 and CDR2: GTSNPN, SVGIG (reference sequence). CDR3 length: 15 amino acids. CDR3 DNA: TGTGCCTGGAAGGTAGCGGGGTTGAACACCGGGGAGCTGTTTTTT. Translation gives CAWKVAGLNTGELFF.

The chain combines TRBV19 with TRBJ2-3; D gene unclear. The CDR3 loop spans 12 amino acids. Germline values: CDR1 LNHDA, CDR2 SQIVND (reference sequence). V lost 6 bases, J lost 5 bases, and 9 bases lay in between. The CDR3 coding sequence is TGTGCCAGTAGCCCGTTCCGAGATACGCAGTATTTT. This translates into CASSPFRDTQYF.

This clone has only one observation. The rearrangement joins TRBV11-2 to TRBJ2-7; 9 nucleotides match TRBD1. Per germline, CDR1 SGHAT and CDR2 FQNNGV. Germline trimming cut 1 base from V and 1 base from J; bases unmatched to any gene: 2. There are 15 residues in the CDR3. As DNA, the CDR3 is TGTGCCAGCAGCTTAGGACAGGGGGTATCCTACGAGCAGTACTTC. Its protein is CASSLGQGVSYEQYF.

The gene calls are TRBV29-1 and TRBJ2-7; TRBD1 might be the D (6 bases). The CDR3 covers 12 residues. Germline V gene data show CDR1 as SQVTM and CDR2 as ANQGSEA. V was shortened by 3 bases and J by 7 bases, with 13 bases between the two germline ends. CDR3 residues: CSVEIRGGEQYF. CDR3 in DNA: TGCAGCGTTGAGATCAGGGGCGGGGAGCAGTACTTC.

CDR3 nucleotide sequence: TGTGCCAGCAGTTACGGGACAGGGAGCAACTATGGCTACACCTTC. Translation gives CASSYGTGSNYGYTF. This chain uses TRBV6-5 with TRBJ1-2; 9 positions match TRBD1. Germline V gene data show CDR1 as MNHEY and CDR2 as SVGAGI. V shed 2 bases and J 2 bases; nucleotides not matched to a gene: 3. The CDR3 is made up of 15 amino acids.

The chain is built from TRBV10-2 and TRBJ2-7, with 10 bases identical to TRBD2. V was pared by 4 bases and J by 4 bases, with 1 base of the junction left unmatched. Germline V gene sequence: CDR1 WSHSY, CDR2 SAAADI. The CDR3 totals 13 residues. The DNA of the CDR3 is TGCGCCAGCAGTGTACTAGCGGGATACGAGCAGTACTTC. It encodes CASSVLAGYEQYF.